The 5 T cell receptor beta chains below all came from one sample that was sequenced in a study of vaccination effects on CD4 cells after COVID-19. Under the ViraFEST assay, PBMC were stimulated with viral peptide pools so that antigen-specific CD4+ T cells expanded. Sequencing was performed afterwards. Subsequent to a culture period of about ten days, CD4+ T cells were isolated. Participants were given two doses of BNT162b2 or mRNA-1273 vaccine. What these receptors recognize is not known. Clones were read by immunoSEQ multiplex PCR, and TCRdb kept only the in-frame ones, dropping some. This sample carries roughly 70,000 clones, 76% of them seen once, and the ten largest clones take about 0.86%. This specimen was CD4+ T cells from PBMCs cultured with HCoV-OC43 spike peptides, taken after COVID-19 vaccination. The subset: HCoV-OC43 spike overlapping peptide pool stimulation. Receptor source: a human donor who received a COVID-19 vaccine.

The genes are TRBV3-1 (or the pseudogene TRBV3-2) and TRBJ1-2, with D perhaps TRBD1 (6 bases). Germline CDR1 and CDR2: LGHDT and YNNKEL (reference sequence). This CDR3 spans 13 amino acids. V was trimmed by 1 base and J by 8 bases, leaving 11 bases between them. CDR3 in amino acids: CASSQVNRVGYTF. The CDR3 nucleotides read TGTGCCAGCAGCCAAGTAAACAGGGTAGGCTACACCTTC.

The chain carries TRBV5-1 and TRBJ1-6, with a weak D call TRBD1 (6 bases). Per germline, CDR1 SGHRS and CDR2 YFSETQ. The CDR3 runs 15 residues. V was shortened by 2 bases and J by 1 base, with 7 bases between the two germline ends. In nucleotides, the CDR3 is TGCGCCAGCAGCTTTCAGGGGTCCTATAATTCACCCCTCCACTTT. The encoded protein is CASSFQGSYNSPLHF.

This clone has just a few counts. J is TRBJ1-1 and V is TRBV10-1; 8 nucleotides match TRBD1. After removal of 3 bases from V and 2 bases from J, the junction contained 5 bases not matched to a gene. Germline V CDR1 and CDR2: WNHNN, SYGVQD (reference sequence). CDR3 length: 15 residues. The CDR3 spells CASSDQGAFNTEAFF. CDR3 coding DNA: TGCGCCAGCAGTGATCAGGGGGCCTTTAACACTGAAGCTTTCTTT.

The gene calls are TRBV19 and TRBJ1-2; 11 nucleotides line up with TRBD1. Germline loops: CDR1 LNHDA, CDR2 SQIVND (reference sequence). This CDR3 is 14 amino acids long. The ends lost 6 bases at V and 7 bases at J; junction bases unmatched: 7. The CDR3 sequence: CASSALGQGGGYTF. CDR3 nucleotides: TGTGCCAGTAGCGCACTGGGACAGGGGGGTGGCTACACCTTC.

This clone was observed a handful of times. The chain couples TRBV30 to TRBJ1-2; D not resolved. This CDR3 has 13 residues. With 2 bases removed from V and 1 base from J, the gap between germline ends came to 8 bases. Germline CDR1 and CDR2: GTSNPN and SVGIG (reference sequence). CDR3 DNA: TGTGCCTGGAGTCTCGGGATTAACTATGGCTACACCTTC. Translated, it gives CAWSLGINYGYTF.